This TCR beta chain is from a study of cytomegalovirus exposure and HLA in healthy donors. Study-level findings and limits: Specificity for CMV antigens was confirmed in vitro for a few of the CMV-associated chains.

This CDR3 spans 13 amino acids. Trimming removed 0 bases from V and 4 bases from J, with 7 bases in between. Germline lookup yields CDR1 SQVTM and CDR2 ANQGSEA. Produced via immunoSEQ multiplex PCR; TCRdb's table is partial and in-frame only. The sample holds 150,000 to 200,000 clones, about four fifths seen once. A note on this clone: The target antigen is unknown.

The chain links TRBV29-1 to TRBJ1-5; D not resolved. The source material was PBMCs. This sequence was found in a man in his late teens or twenties in good health and CMV-seropositive. The DNA for the CDR3 is TGCAGCGTTGAAGAGGGGAGTAATCAGCCCCAGCATTTT. Its translation: CSVEEGSNQPQHF.